The 13 T cell receptor beta chains in this list originate from one sample, sequenced in a study of cytomegalovirus exposure and HLA in healthy donors. TCRdb's copy holds only in-frame clones and misses some; the assay was immunoSEQ multiplex PCR. The table lists some 130,000 clones, about 91% of them singletons. Sequenced sample: PBMCs. The receptors come from a woman aged 18-29 years in good health and CMV-seronegative.

The chain recombines TRBV5-5 with TRBJ2-7; D is perhaps TRBD2 (5 bases). With 4 bases removed from V and 3 bases from J, the gap between germline ends came to 17 bases. The CDR3 covers 15 residues. Per germline, CDR1 SGHKS and CDR2 YYEKEE (reference sequence). The CDR3 here is CASSPTAGGDYEQYF. The DNA for the CDR3 is TGTGCCAGCAGCCCCACCGCGGGCGGCGACTACGAGCAGTACTTC.

This clone was seen only once. The rearrangement uses TRBV6-1 and TRBJ1-4, with 7 positions matching TRBD1. The J segment lost 6 bases and the V segment lost 11 bases, leaving 6 bases of the junction unmatched. The CDR3 extends over 12 amino acids. The germline V gene has CDR1 MNHNS and CDR2 SASEGT. The CDR3 protein is CASTGRYEKLFF. The DNA of the CDR3 is TGTGCCTCGACAGGGCGCTATGAAAAACTGTTTTTT.

V is TRBV25-1 and J is TRBJ1-6; perhaps TRBD1 as D (6 bases). The V gene lost 3 bases and the J gene lost 13 bases, with 16 bases spanning the gap. Germline CDR1 and CDR2: MGHDK and SYGVNS. The CDR3 has 14 amino acids. The CDR3 sequence is CASSDYRDTSPLHF. For the CDR3, the DNA is TGTGCCAGCAGTGATTACCGGGACACCAGCCCCCTCCACTTT.

This chain uses TRBV5-6 with TRBJ2-3, with 9 positions matching TRBD1. V gave up 0 bases and J gave up 4 bases; unmatched junction bases: 9. This CDR3 is 17 amino acids long. Germline V gene sequence: CDR1 SGHDT, CDR2 YYEEEE. For the CDR3, the DNA is TGTGCCAGCAGCTTGGGATGGGACAGGGCGTTCTCAGATACGCAGTATTTT. Residues: CASSLGWDRAFSDTQYF.

The rearrangement links TRBV7-9 to TRBJ2-2, with D perhaps TRBD1 (6 bases). Trimming took off 1 base at V and 7 bases at J, with 13 bases between the two ends. Germline CDR1 SEHNR, CDR2 FQNEAQ (reference sequence). This CDR3 contains 15 residues. The CDR3, as DNA: TGTGCCAGCAGCTTAGGGACAGTTCGATTCGGGGAGCTGTTTTTT. Residues: CASSLGTVRFGELFF.

The rearrangement links TRBV2 to TRBJ2-2; 8 nucleotides agree with TRBD1. Germline V lookup: CDR1 SNHLY, CDR2 FYNNEI. The V gene end was trimmed by 6 bases and the J gene end by 0 bases; junction bases not matched to a gene: 9. The CDR3 has 17 residues. The CDR3 region is CASRDRDKASNTGELFF. CDR3 coding DNA: TGTGCCAGCAGGGACAGGGACAAAGCTTCGAACACCGGGGAGCTGTTTTTT.

The V call is TRBV2, the J call TRBJ1-5, with 10 bases lining up with TRBD1. This CDR3 region has 15 residues. The ends lost 7 bases at V and 2 bases at J; junction bases unmatched: 5. The germline V gene encodes CDR1 SNHLY and CDR2 FYNNEI. The CDR3 DNA reads TGTGCCAGCATCGGGACAGGGGTGGGCAATCAGCCCCAGCATTTT. It codes for CASIGTGVGNQPQHF.

The table lists this clone with many counts. J is TRBJ1-1 and V is TRBV9; D gene ambiguous. This CDR3 is 13 amino acids long. Germline CDR1 SGDLS, CDR2 YYNGEE. V was clipped by 0 bases and J by 1 base, with 4 bases between them. Written as DNA, the CDR3 is TGTGCCAGCAGCGTAGTCCAGAACACTGAAGCTTTCTTT. Its translation is CASSVVQNTEAFF.

The chain uses TRBV29-1 and TRBJ1-2, with a weak D call TRBD1 (6 bases). This CDR3 spans 15 amino acids. The germline CDR1 and CDR2 sequences are SQVTM and ANQGSEA. V was trimmed by 3 bases and J by 0 bases, leaving 14 bases between them. CDR3 sequence reads: CSVETSGDTNYGYTF. The CDR3 DNA reads as TGCAGCGTTGAGACGTCAGGGGATACTAACTATGGCTACACCTTC.

This clone was detected only once. CDR3 sequence reads: CASSLLAEPANTGELFF. DNA of the CDR3: TGTGCCAGCAGCTTATTGGCGGAACCCGCGAACACCGGGGAGCTGTTTTTT. The gene calls are TRBV7-2 and TRBJ2-2; D gene uncertain. Per the germline V gene, CDR1 is SGHTA and CDR2 is FQGNSA. The CDR3 has 17 residues. Between the trimmed V and J ends, which lost 2 bases and 0 bases, there was a span of 13 bases.

The chain carries TRBV10-3 and TRBJ2-5; no clear D gene. V lost 5 bases and J lost 1, with 5 bases in between. The CDR3 has 12 amino acids. The germline V gene has CDR1 ENHRY and CDR2 SYGVKD. The CDR3, as DNA: TGTGCCATCAGTACCAGCCAAGAGACCCAGTACTTC. Protein sequence: CAISTSQETQYF.

In the case of this clone: An end of the junction differs from the germline gene, which may be a read error. This chain joins TRBV7-7 and TRBJ2-7, with D perhaps TRBD2 (6 bases). The CDR3 covers 15 residues. In germline, CDR1 is SSHAT, CDR2 FNYEAQ (reference sequence). The CDR3 bases are TGTGCTAGCAGCTTAAGTGGGGGGTCCATCTACGAGCAGTACTTC. It codes for CASSLSGGSIYEQYF.

The rearrangement links TRBV19 to TRBJ1-1; no clear D. The CDR3 consists of 17 residues. Trimming cost V 3 bases and J 0 bases, with 17 bases left between them. Germline V lookup: CDR1 LNHDA, CDR2 SQIVND (reference sequence). CDR3 region: CASSIKELSYLNTEAFF. CDR3 nucleotide sequence: TGTGCCAGTAGTATCAAAGAACTATCATACCTGAACACTGAAGCTTTCTTT.